These 25 T cell receptor beta chains came from one sample sequenced in a study of T-cell memory formation after mild COVID-19 (dated by TCRdb to the early 2020s). Libraries were constructed by 5' RACE. Sequenced on an Illumina NovaSeq 6000. Starting from the raw public reads, TCRdb applied fastp trimming at Q25, assembled clones with MiXCR and retained in-frame beta chains. Rows are unified per CDR3 protein, each entry keeping the most common DNA and genes. The sample table shows 550,000 to 700,000 distinct CDR3 sequences, and around 15% are seen once. In total, the top ten clones hold roughly 7.8% of the sample. The specimen sequenced was PBMCs or a T cell subset sorted from them (not recorded which). The receptor set was obtained from an adult woman who had mild COVID-19 (a few samples of this study predate the infection). The sample titles of this study are shuffled in the database, so cell type and time point are left out; the donor was told from shared clones.

The V call is TRBV7-6, the J call TRBJ1-6; unclear D gene. Trimming shortened V by 6 bases and J by 5 bases, and 8 bases separated the two germline ends. The CDR3 extends over 13 amino acids. Germline lookup yields CDR1 SGHVS and CDR2 FNYEAQ. CDR3 protein: CASRVRHNSPLHF. In DNA, the CDR3 is TGTGCCAGCAGGGTCCGGCATAATTCACCCCTCCACTTT. The complete variable domain, with remaining parts taken from reference TRBV7-6 and TRBJ1-6, reads GAGVSQSPRYKVTKRGQDVALRCDPISGHVSLYWYRQALGQGPEFLTYFNYEAQQDKSGLPNDRFSAERPEGSISTLTIQRTEQRDSAMYRCASRVRHNSPLHFGNGTRLTVT.

The rearrangement links TRBV11-3 to TRBJ2-7; 8 bases are a match to TRBD2. Germline lookup yields CDR1 SGHNT and CDR2 YENEEA. V shed 1 base, J shed 6 bases, and the junction held 2 bases outside the gene matches. The CDR3 has 13 amino acids. The CDR3: CASSLAGGTEQYF. The CDR3 coding sequence is TGTGCCAGCAGCTTAGCGGGAGGGACCGAGCAGTACTTC.

The chain has TRBV29-1 and TRBJ2-1, with 8 bases identical to TRBD1. Germline V CDR1 and CDR2: SQVTM, ANQGSEA. CDR3 length equals 15 residues. V was pared by 4 bases and J by 6 bases, with 11 bases of the junction left unmatched. In DNA, the CDR3 is TGCAGCGTTGTCGCAGGGGGCATCGTGGGCAATGAGCAGTTCTTC. Protein sequence: CSVVAGGIVGNEQFF.

This clonotype was counted ten times or more. This sequence joins TRBV7-2 and TRBJ2-4; D is unclear. Trimming removed 5 bases at V and 6 bases at J, with 8 bases between. Germline CDR1 and CDR2: SGHTA and FQGNSA. The CDR3 contains 12 residues. Written as DNA, the CDR3 is TGTGCCAGCAGCCTTGGACCAAACATTCAGTACTTC. Its translation: CASSLGPNIQYF.

The sample holds a few counts of this clonotype. The rearrangement joins TRBV15 to TRBJ2-7, with D perhaps assigned TRBD1 or TRBD2 (6 bases each). Germline lookup yields CDR1 LNHNV and CDR2 YYDKDF (reference sequence). Trimming took off 2 bases at V and 3 bases at J, with 20 bases between the two ends. The CDR3 is 17 residues long. In nucleotides, the CDR3 is TGTGCCACCAGCAGAACCCGGGTCGGGGGCAGAGACTACGAGCAGTACTTC. This sequence encodes CATSRTRVGGRDYEQYF.

This clonotype was observed a handful of times. The CDR3 loop reads CASSQTLTSGVEYTQYF. As DNA, the CDR3 is TGCGCCAGCAGCCAGACCCTGACTAGCGGGGTGGAGTATACGCAGTATTTT. This chain links TRBV4-1 with TRBJ2-3; 11 positions agree with TRBD2. Unmatched junction bases numbered 12, after V lost 3 bases and J lost 7 bases. CDR3 length: 17 residues. Germline values: CDR1 MGHRA, CDR2 YSYEKL.

The chain employs TRBV18 and TRBJ2-6; TRBD2 might be the D (6 bases). The CDR3 loop spans 17 amino acids. V lost 3 bases and J lost 4, with 16 bases in between. Per germline, CDR1 KGHSH and CDR2 LQKENI. This CDR3 reads CASSPAGGALGANVLTF. In DNA, the CDR3 is TGTGCCAGCTCACCCGCCGGGGGAGCTCTGGGGGCCAACGTCCTGACTTTC.

This chain connects TRBV6-5 to TRBJ1-2; 9 bases line up with TRBD1. Germline V gives CDR1 MNHEY, CDR2 SVGAGI. CDR3 length: 15 residues. The trim removed 4 bases at V and 3 bases at J, leaving 6 bases unmatched. CDR3 protein: CASSFGTGRYYGYTF. The CDR3 region has the DNA TGTGCCAGCAGTTTCGGGACAGGGCGATACTATGGCTACACCTTC.

The gene calls are TRBV7-6 and TRBJ2-1; the D is unclear. Germline V gives CDR1 SGHVS, CDR2 FNYEAQ. V was shortened by 0 bases and J by 9 bases, with 21 bases between the two germline ends. This CDR3 has 17 amino acids. The CDR3: CASSLAMADTFNGEQFF. The CDR3 DNA reads as TGTGCCAGCAGCTTAGCGATGGCAGACACCTTTAATGGTGAGCAGTTCTTC. The full variable domain, rest sourced from reference TRBV7-6 and TRBJ2-1, is GAGVSQSPRYKVTKRGQDVALRCDPISGHVSLYWYRQALGQGPEFLTYFNYEAQQDKSGLPNDRFSAERPEGSISTLTIQRTEQRDSAMYRCASSLAMADTFNGEQFFGPGTRLTVL.

This clonotype has more than one count but fewer than ten. The rearrangement joins TRBV7-2 to TRBJ2-1; TRBD1 agrees at 12 bases. The trim removed 6 bases at V and 10 bases at J, leaving 10 bases unmatched. CDR1 and CDR2 (germline): SGHTA, FQGNSA. CDR3 length equals 15 residues. CDR3: CASSWGQGAGLEQFF. In DNA, the CDR3 is TGTGCCAGCAGTTGGGGACAGGGGGCGGGGTTAGAGCAGTTCTTC. Combining the CDR3 with reference TRBV7-2 and TRBJ2-1 gives the whole variable domain GAGVSQSPSNKVTEKGKDVELRCDPISGHTALYWYRQSLGQGLEFLIYFQGNSAPDKSGLPSDRFSAERTGGSVSTLTIQRTQQEDSAVYLCASSWGQGAGLEQFFGPGTRLTVL.

The gene calls are TRBV18 and TRBJ1-1; D is undetermined. The germline gives CDR1 KGHSH, CDR2 LQKENI. The V and J ends lost 4 bases and 0 bases respectively, with 21 bases between them. The CDR3 is 18 amino acids. The CDR3 nucleotides are TGTGCCAGCTCACTCCAAGTCGGTGATGTGGGGATGAACACTGAAGCTTTCTTT. Its protein product is CASSLQVGDVGMNTEAFF.

The chain couples TRBV13 to TRBJ2-1; TRBD2 aligns across 9 bases. Germline trimming cut 5 bases from V and 6 bases from J; bases unmatched to any gene: 14. Germline CDR1 is PRHDT and CDR2 is FYEKMQ (reference sequence). The CDR3 has 17 amino acids. CDR3 coding DNA: TGTGCCAGCAGCAATGGCTTTCCGGGACTAGCAGGCAATGAGCAGTTCTTC. This translates into CASSNGFPGLAGNEQFF.

The rearrangement joins TRBV4-3 to TRBJ2-7, with 7 bases matching TRBD1. Per germline, CDR1 LGHNA and CDR2 YSLEER. This CDR3 is built from 16 residues. With 0 bases clipped from V and 5 bases from J, the junction kept 10 bases outside the gene matches. CDR3 amino acids: CASSQDFRQGGDEQYF. In nucleotides, the CDR3 is TGCGCCAGCAGCCAAGATTTTCGACAGGGTGGAGACGAGCAGTACTTC.

This clonotype was detected only a few times. The chain is built from TRBV18 and TRBJ2-6; a possible D gene is TRBD2 (5 bases). Looked up from germline, CDR1 is KGHSH and CDR2 is LQKENI. The CDR3 consists of 17 residues. Trimming took 2 bases from V and 4 from J, leaving 15 bases between them. CDR3 residues: CASSPSSGISGANVLTF. The CDR3 region has the DNA TGTGCCAGCTCACCAAGTTCGGGGATTTCCGGGGCCAACGTCCTGACTTTC. Supplemented by reference TRBV18 and TRBJ2-6, the full variable domain reads NAGVMQNPRHLVRRRGQEARLRCSPMKGHSHVYWYRQLPEEGLKFMVYLQKENIIDESGMPKERFSAEFPKEGPSILRIQQVVRGDSAAYFCASSPSSGISGANVLTFGAGSRLTVL.

This clonotype has a single count. The J gene is TRBJ2-7, the V gene TRBV7-2, with 9 bases aligning to TRBD2. V shed 5 bases, J shed 7 bases, and the junction held 6 bases outside the gene matches. Per the germline V gene, CDR1 is SGHTA and CDR2 is FQGNSA. This CDR3 spans 13 amino acids. CDR3 sequence (DNA): TGTGCCAGCAGCCCGGGACTAGCCCAGGAGCAGTACTTC. Translation gives CASSPGLAQEQYF.

Worth noting for this clonotype: A junction end diverges from the germline sequence, so it may reflect a read error. The V and J genes are TRBV7-7 and TRBJ1-4; D is unclear. The CDR3 loop spans 15 amino acids. Germline V gene lookup returns CDR1 SSHAT and CDR2 FNYEAQ (reference sequence). DNA for the CDR3: TGTGCTAGCAGCTTGGGTGAAACAGAACTTGAAAAACTGTTTTTT. It translates to CASSLGETELEKLFF.

The sample holds a few counts of this clonotype. The V call is TRBV7-9, the J call TRBJ2-2; D not resolved. Germline V gene sequence: CDR1 SEHNR, CDR2 FQNEAQ (reference sequence). The CDR3 spans 16 residues. V shed 4 bases and J shed 4 bases, with 16 bases lying between them. Here the CDR3 DNA reads TGTGCCAGCAGCTCTCCAGTTCCTGGTTCCACCGGGGAGCTGTTTTTT. Its translation is CASSSPVPGSTGELFF.

The V and J genes are TRBV5-1 and TRBJ2-1; 7 bases fit TRBD1. CDR1 and CDR2 from the germline V gene are SGHRS and YFSETQ. Trimming took 0 bases from V and 10 from J; bases not matched to a gene: 7. This CDR3 is 14 amino acids long. The CDR3 loop reads CASSLGDRRPEQFF. The CDR3 DNA reads TGCGCCAGCAGCTTGGGGGACAGAAGACCCGAGCAGTTCTTC.

The table lists this clonotype with a count of one. V usage is TRBV11-2 and J usage is TRBJ2-5; perhaps TRBD2 as D (5 bases). The CDR3 is 16 residues long. CDR1 and CDR2 from the germline V gene are SGHAT and FQNNGV. Trimming took 5 bases from V and 4 from J, leaving 20 bases between them. This chain's CDR3 is CASSPRPSSFAETQYF. The DNA for the CDR3 is TGTGCCAGCAGCCCCCGGCCGTCTAGCTTCGCAGAGACCCAGTACTTC.

This clonotype was recorded many times. The rearrangement joins TRBV7-2 to TRBJ2-1; weak D call: TRBD1 (5 bases). The ends were cut back, 5 bases at V and 2 bases at J, with 13 bases in the middle. The germline CDR1 and CDR2 sequences are SGHTA and FQGNSA. The CDR3 has 15 amino acids. The CDR3 DNA reads TGTGCCAGCAGCCCGCAGGGTGCCCCCTACAATGAGCAGTTCTTC. Protein product: CASSPQGAPYNEQFF.

This clonotype appeared a few times. The chain is built from TRBV6-5 and TRBJ1-2, with TRBD1 matching 12 bases. CDR1 MNHEY and CDR2 SVGAGI come from the germline V gene. J lost 7 bases, V lost 6 bases, and 3 bases had no gene match. The CDR3 is made up of 13 amino acids. The CDR3 is CASSGTGGRGYTF. As DNA, the CDR3 is TGTGCCAGCAGCGGGACAGGGGGCCGTGGCTACACCTTC.

The rearrangement uses TRBV6-5 and TRBJ2-5, with 14 nucleotides matching TRBD2. Germline V CDR1 and CDR2: MNHEY, SVGAGI. This CDR3 has 16 residues. Trimming removed 7 bases from V and 5 bases from J; junction bases left unmatched: 9. Written as DNA, the CDR3 is TGTGCCAGCACTCCGGGACTAGCGGGAGACGGGGAGACCCAGTACTTC. Translated, it gives CASTPGLAGDGETQYF.

This chain connects TRBV9 to TRBJ1-1; D unclear. V was clipped by 1 base and J by 8 bases, with 12 bases between them. Germline CDR1 and CDR2: SGDLS and YYNGEE. This CDR3 has 13 amino acids. CDR3 residues: CASSVTGTGEAFF. CDR3 in DNA: TGTGCCAGCAGCGTAACGGGTACTGGGGAAGCTTTCTTT.

There are a few counts of this clonotype. The rearrangement links TRBV5-6 to TRBJ2-7; no reliable D call. Trimming removed 5 bases at V and 4 bases at J, with 13 bases between. The length of the CDR3 is 13 residues. Germline lookup yields CDR1 SGHDT and CDR2 YYEEEE. CDR3 residues: CASSYDDQYEQYF. The CDR3 DNA sequence: TGTGCCAGCAGTTATGATGACCAATACGAGCAGTACTTC.

This sequence joins TRBV7-9 and TRBJ2-1; weak D call: TRBD1 (6 bases). Trimming took 11 bases from V and 2 from J, leaving 16 bases between them. Germline V gives CDR1 SEHNR, CDR2 FQNEAQ (reference sequence). The CDR3 is 14 residues long. In nucleotides, the CDR3 is TGTGCCGGAAGCAGGGGAGCTACCTACAATGAGCAGTTCTTC. Its translation: CAGSRGATYNEQFF.